The subject of this entry is one T cell receptor (beta chain). V lost 6 bases to trimming and J lost 6 bases; unmatched junction nucleotides: 8. There are 14 residues in the CDR3. CDR1 and CDR2 (germline): MDHEN, SYDVKM. The authors' processing: Researchers report that nucleated cell counts were estimated from reference gene primer amplification. Assay used: immunoSEQ multiplex PCR; TCRdb lists only in-frame clones, some missing. V and J calls and clone size are as listed in that table; D and trimming were resolved from the DNA. The profile shows roughly 20,000 clones, about 89% of them singletons. This sample is drawn from a study of blood T cell repertoires in COVID-19. Background on the study: Spain, Italy and the United States supplied samples that represented acute and convalescent COVID-19. The cDNA or gDNA used as material had been derived from T cells, B-cell-depleted T cells, or PBMCs.

This TCR derives from a human donor in a cohort sampled during active COVID-19. The sequencing sample was made of peripheral blood. V and J are TRBV28 and TRBJ1-2; 9 positions agree with TRBD1. As DNA, the CDR3 is TGTGCCAGCAGCTCCGTCGGACAGGGGCATGGCTACACCTTC. It is translated as CASSSVGQGHGYTF.